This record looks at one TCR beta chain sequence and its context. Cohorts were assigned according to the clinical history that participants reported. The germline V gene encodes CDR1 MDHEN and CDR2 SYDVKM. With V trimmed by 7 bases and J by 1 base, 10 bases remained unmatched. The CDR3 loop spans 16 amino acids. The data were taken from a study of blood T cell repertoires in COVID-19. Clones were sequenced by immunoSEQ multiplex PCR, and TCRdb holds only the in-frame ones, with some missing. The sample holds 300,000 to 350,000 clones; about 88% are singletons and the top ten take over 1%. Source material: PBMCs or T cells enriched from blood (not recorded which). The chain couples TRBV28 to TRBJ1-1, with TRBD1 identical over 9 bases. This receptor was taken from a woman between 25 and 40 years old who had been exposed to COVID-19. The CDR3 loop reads CASISAVGQGNTEAFF. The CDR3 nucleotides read TGTGCCAGCATCTCCGCGGTGGGACAGGGGAACACTGAAGCTTTCTTT.